Following are 28 T cell receptor beta chains from one sample sequenced in a study of cytomegalovirus exposure and HLA in healthy donors. PCR amplification relied on 60 Vbeta primers (plus 13 Jbeta primers). TCRdb's table, derived via immunoSEQ multiplex PCR, lists solely in-frame clones and lacks some. Of about 170,000 clones in the sample, 70% to 90% are singletons; the top ten hold approximately 2.2%. Sequencing was performed on PBMCs. The receptors stem from a male donor in good health and CMV-seronegative.

This clone was counted a few times. V and J are TRBV28 and TRBJ1-1; no reliable D call. The CDR3 consists of 12 residues. The V gene lost 3 bases and the J gene lost 4 bases, with 6 bases spanning the gap. Per the germline V gene, CDR1 is MDHEN and CDR2 is SYDVKM. CDR3 nucleotides: TGTGCCAGCAGTTTGACGGGCACTGAAGCTTTCTTT. This encodes CASSLTGTEAFF.

This clone occurred once. The chain carries TRBV4-2 and TRBJ1-1; maybe TRBD1 (5 bases). The CDR3 contains 16 residues. Germline V CDR1 and CDR2: LGHNA, YNFKEQ. Trimming removed 0 bases from V and 0 bases from J, with 11 bases in between. The CDR3: CASSQDYRLMNTEAFF. The CDR3 DNA reads TGTGCCAGCAGCCAAGATTACAGGCTGATGAACACTGAAGCTTTCTTT.

Concerning this clone: Other DNA sequences in the sample encode the same CDR3. The V and J genes are TRBV9 and TRBJ2-7, with 8 bases aligning to TRBD2. The trim removed 4 bases at V and 4 bases at J, leaving 13 bases unmatched. The CDR3 has 16 residues. The germline V gene encodes CDR1 SGDLS and CDR2 YYNGEE. CDR3 sequence (DNA): TGTGCCAGCAGCCGTACCAGACTAGCGAAGCCTTACGAGCAGTACTTC. Translating it yields CASSRTRLAKPYEQYF.

The chain couples TRBV7-9 to TRBJ2-3, with TRBD2 as a possible D gene (5 bases). The germline CDR1 and CDR2 sequences are SEHNR and FQNEAQ (reference sequence). CDR3 length equals 14 residues. Trimming shortened V by 2 bases and J by 5 bases, and 11 bases separated the two germline ends. The DNA of the CDR3 is TGTGCCAGCAGCTTATTCCTAGCCCAAGATACGCAGTATTTT. Encoded protein: CASSLFLAQDTQYF.

The V call is TRBV7-3, the J call TRBJ2-5; no firm D call. This CDR3 comprises 14 residues. Per the germline V gene, CDR1 is SGHTA and CDR2 is FQGTGA. Trimming cost V 4 bases and J 5 bases, with 14 bases left between them. CDR3 coding DNA: TGTGCCAGCAGCTCGCCTGGTATCGGGGAGACCCAGTACTTC. It is translated as CASSSPGIGETQYF.

The chain carries TRBV27 and TRBJ1-1; D remains unclear. V was clipped by 1 base and J by 7 bases, with 13 bases between them. Germline CDR1 and CDR2: MNHEY and SMNVEV (reference sequence). The CDR3 contains 14 residues. CDR3 sequence: CASSLYRTRDEAFF. The DNA for the CDR3 is TGTGCCAGCAGTTTATACAGAACTAGGGATGAAGCTTTCTTT.

With regard to this clone: At one end the junction does not follow the germline gene, possibly because of a read error. V is TRBV9 and J is TRBJ2-1; 8 nucleotides match TRBD1. The CDR3 totals 17 residues. Per germline, CDR1 SGDLS and CDR2 YYNGEE. The CDR3 loop reads CASSVGTGRFLYSEQFF. Here the CDR3 DNA reads TGTGCCAGCAGCGTAGGGACAGGGAGGTTCTTATACAGTGAGCAGTTCTTC.

The rearrangement uses TRBV5-6 and TRBJ1-1; perhaps TRBD1 as D (5 bases). Trimming removed 4 bases at V and 1 base at J, with 17 bases between. Germline loops: CDR1 SGHDT, CDR2 YYEEEE. The CDR3 is made up of 16 amino acids. As DNA, the CDR3 is TGTGCCAGCAGCCCAAGGGGCCCCAGAAGGAACACTGAAGCTTTCTTT. Encoded protein: CASSPRGPRRNTEAFF.

The chain employs TRBV7-9 and TRBJ2-1; unclear D gene. The CDR3 totals 13 residues. Germline CDR1 reads SEHNR; CDR2 reads FQNEAQ (reference sequence). V lost 0 bases and J lost 15, with 15 bases in between. The CDR3 coding sequence is TGTGCCAGCAGCTTAGCATGGCGGCGCCCCTGGTTCTTC. Protein sequence: CASSLAWRRPWFF. The full variable domain, completed using reference TRBV7-9 and TRBJ2-1, is DTGVSQNPRHKITKRGQNVTFRCDPISEHNRLYWYRQTLGQGPEFLTYFQNEAQLEKSRLLSDRFSAERPKGSFSTLEIQRTEQGDSAMYLCASSLAWRRPWFFGPGTRLTVL.

This clone was picked up one time. This chain links TRBV2 with TRBJ1-5; 10 nucleotides line up with TRBD1. V gave up 4 bases and J gave up 5 bases; unmatched junction bases: 2. Per germline, CDR1 SNHLY and CDR2 FYNNEI. This CDR3 spans 14 amino acids. CDR3 sequence reads: CASSVDRGDQPQHF. For the CDR3, the DNA is TGTGCCAGCAGTGTGGACAGGGGGGATCAGCCCCAGCATTTT.

The chain joins TRBV5-4 to TRBJ1-5; a weak D match, TRBD1 (6 bases). There are 14 residues in the CDR3. Trimming removed 2 bases at V and 5 bases at J, with 11 bases between. The germline V gene encodes CDR1 SGHNT and CDR2 YYREEE (reference sequence). The DNA of the CDR3 is TGTGCCAGCAGCTTCAGGGGATCAGATCAGCCCCAGCATTTT. As protein: CASSFRGSDQPQHF.

CDR3 bases: TGTGCCAGCAGCGCCACCCATCCCGGGGGGCCCCCTTGGGGGCAGTACTTC. Its translation: CASSATHPGGPPWGQYF. V and J are TRBV25-1 and TRBJ2-7; D is possibly TRBD2 (7 bases). The CDR3 consists of 17 residues. The V and J ends lost 6 bases and 9 bases respectively, with 30 bases between them. Germline CDR1 and CDR2: MGHDK and SYGVNS.

The V gene is TRBV7-9, the J gene TRBJ1-2; weak D call: TRBD1 (6 bases). CDR3 length: 13 residues. Trimming took 10 bases from V and 6 from J, leaving 18 bases between them. Germline loops: CDR1 SEHNR, CDR2 FQNEAQ (reference sequence). This chain's CDR3 is CAIARGDYDGYTF. The DNA for the CDR3 is TGTGCCATCGCGAGGGGGGACTATGATGGCTACACCTTC.

J is TRBJ2-2 and V is TRBV7-3; 9 bases fit TRBD2. The CDR3 loop spans 15 amino acids. The germline V gene has CDR1 SGHTA and CDR2 FQGTGA. With 2 bases clipped from V and 4 bases from J, the junction kept 2 bases outside the gene matches. The DNA of the CDR3 is TGTGCCAGCAGCTTAGCGGGGGGGCCCACCGGGGAGCTGTTTTTT. Translation gives CASSLAGGPTGELFF.

The V call is TRBV4-1, the J call TRBJ2-2; D unresolved. The V and J ends lost 1 base and 1 base respectively, with 4 bases between them. CDR3 length equals 14 residues. Germline CDR1 MGHRA, CDR2 YSYEKL. The CDR3 region is CASSQALNTGELFF. DNA of the CDR3: TGCGCCAGCAGCCAAGCTTTGAACACCGGGGAGCTGTTTTTT.

The CDR3 sequence: CASSPYDRAYGYTF. The CDR3 DNA follows: TGTGCCAGCTCACCCTACGACAGAGCTTACGGCTACACCTTC. The chain links TRBV18 to TRBJ1-2; TRBD1 is a possible D gene (5 bases). Trimming shortened V by 3 bases and J by 8 bases, and 16 bases separated the two germline ends. This CDR3 region has 14 residues. Looked up from germline, CDR1 is KGHSH and CDR2 is LQKENI.

This CDR3 reads CASSQVVGGNQPQHF. The CDR3 region has the DNA TGTGCCAGTAGTCAGGTCGTGGGCGGCAATCAGCCCCAGCATTTT. The chain has TRBV19 and TRBJ1-5; no definite D call. The V gene lost 5 bases and the J gene lost 2 bases, with 13 bases spanning the gap. The V gene's germline CDR1 is LNHDA and CDR2 SQIVND (reference sequence). The CDR3 is 15 amino acids.

CDR3 loop: CASSQDITGGGYEQYF. The DNA for the CDR3 is TGCGCCAGCAGCCAAGATATTACAGGGGGCGGCTACGAGCAGTACTTC. The gene calls are TRBV4-1 and TRBJ2-7; 9 positions agree with TRBD1. The CDR3 totals 16 residues. Looked up from germline, CDR1 is MGHRA and CDR2 is YSYEKL. Trimming cost V 0 bases and J 3 bases; bases outside gene matches: 6.

The rearrangement uses TRBV9 and TRBJ2-5, with TRBD1 matching 11 bases. Germline loops: CDR1 SGDLS, CDR2 YYNGEE. This CDR3 contains 16 residues. V shed 4 bases and J 1 base; nucleotides not matched to a gene: 6. DNA for the CDR3: TGTGCCAGCAGCACCCGGACAGGGGGCCCCCAAGAGACCCAGTACTTC. Its protein product is CASSTRTGGPQETQYF.

This rearrangement joins TRBV7-2 to TRBJ2-1; TRBD2 agrees at 13 bases. CDR3 length: 17 residues. Germline V gene data show CDR1 as SGHTA and CDR2 as FQGNSA. J lost 3 bases, V lost 0 bases, and 2 bases had no gene match. The DNA of the CDR3 is TGTGCCAGCAGCTTAGCCGGGACTAGCGGGAACTACAATGAGCAGTTCTTC. Its protein is CASSLAGTSGNYNEQFF.

The rearrangement uses TRBV6-6 and TRBJ1-2; a weak D match, TRBD1 (5 bases). CDR1 is MNHNY, CDR2 SVGAGI, per germline (reference sequence). The CDR3 runs 12 residues. Trimming left V 2 bases short and J 14 bases short, with 15 bases between. CDR3 residues: CASSYTQGGRTF. For the CDR3, the DNA is TGTGCCAGCAGTTACACGCAGGGCGGGAGAACCTTC.

This chain joins TRBV5-5 and TRBJ2-3; 10 nucleotides match TRBD2. V lost 1 base, J lost 0 bases, and 2 bases stayed unmatched. Germline lookup yields CDR1 SGHKS and CDR2 YYEKEE (reference sequence). The CDR3 sequence is 16 residues long. CDR3 in DNA: TGTGCCAGCAGCTTGAGAGCGGGAGGGAGCACAGATACGCAGTATTTT. As protein: CASSLRAGGSTDTQYF.

The V call is TRBV7-8, the J call TRBJ2-7; 9 bases line up with TRBD1. V dropped 1 base and J dropped 0; count of bases not matched to a gene: 7. The V gene's germline CDR1 is SGHVS and CDR2 FQNEAQ. This CDR3 is 17 amino acids long. In nucleotides, the CDR3 is TGTGCCAGCAGCTTAGAACGGGACAGGGCTCCCTCCTACGAGCAGTACTTC. It is translated as CASSLERDRAPSYEQYF.

The J gene is TRBJ2-7, the V gene TRBV7-9, with 11 nucleotides matching TRBD2. The CDR3 runs to 14 residues. The V gene end was trimmed by 6 bases and the J gene end by 4 bases; junction bases not matched to a gene: 5. Germline V CDR1 and CDR2: SEHNR, FQNEAQ (reference sequence). The CDR3 DNA sequence: TGTGCCAGCAGTCTAGCGGGAGGTGGGTACGAGCAGTACTTC. Its translation is CASSLAGGGYEQYF. Supplemented by reference TRBV7-9 and TRBJ2-7, the full variable domain reads DTGVSQNPRHKITKRGQNVTFRCDPISEHNRLYWYRQTLGQGPEFLTYFQNEAQLEKSRLLSDRFSAERPKGSFSTLEIQRTEQGDSAMYLCASSLAGGGYEQYFGPGTRLTVT.

The chain joins TRBV7-6 to TRBJ2-3, with TRBD2 as a possible D gene (6 bases). The CDR3 consists of 14 residues. The V gene's germline CDR1 is SGHVS and CDR2 FNYEAQ. The V end lost 8 bases, the J end lost 0 bases, and 12 bases lay between the germline ends. CDR3 DNA sequence: TGTGCCAGCGGGGGGTTTAAGAGCACAGATACGCAGTATTTT. This codes for CASGGFKSTDTQYF.

Here the CDR3 reads CASSLRLAGGLGNEQFF. CDR3 in DNA: TGTGCCAGCAGTTTAAGGCTAGCGGGGGGGTTGGGCAATGAGCAGTTCTTC. The chain recombines TRBV28 with TRBJ2-1; TRBD2 matches at 12 bases. CDR1 is MDHEN, CDR2 SYDVKM, per germline. V trimming: 2 bases; J trimming: 6 bases; junction bases outside the gene matches: 8. The CDR3 runs 17 residues.

This clone was seen only a few times. The junction shows a germline mismatch at one end, possibly a read error. The chain joins TRBV7-9 to TRBJ2-3; 7 positions agree with TRBD2. The CDR3 length is 16 residues. The germline V gene has CDR1 SEHNR and CDR2 FQNEAQ (reference sequence). CDR3 loop: CSSSLGSASGRDTQYF. CDR3 nucleotide sequence: TGTTCCAGCAGCTTAGGGTCGGCTAGCGGTCGAGATACGCAGTATTTT.

This clone came up a few times. The gene calls are TRBV15 and TRBJ1-1; D may be TRBD1 (5 bases). Germline loops: CDR1 LNHNV, CDR2 YYDKDF (reference sequence). The V gene lost 5 bases and the J gene lost 1 base, with 11 bases spanning the gap. The CDR3 covers 14 residues. CDR3 bases: TGTGCCACCAGCCGTCGGACACCGAACACTGAAGCTTTCTTT. Translating gives CATSRRTPNTEAFF.